The next 11 T cell receptor beta chains were all read from a single sample in a study of immune characterization of retroperitoneal liposarcoma. TCRdb itself ran the PCR reads through MiXCR, one entry per CDR3 protein. In the table there are about 19,000 distinct CDR3 sequences, 37% of which are singletons. Sequenced: blood. The source of these receptors is a male donor with retroperitoneal liposarcoma.

This clonotype was detected many times. The gene calls are TRBV12-3 or TRBV12-4 and TRBJ1-6, with 8 bases lining up with TRBD1. The CDR3 is 20 amino acids. V lost 6 bases to trimming and J lost 10 bases; unmatched junction nucleotides: 26. CDR3 nucleotides: TGTGCCAGCAGCCGGTTAGGACAGGGCCCGGCGGGCGGTCTTGGGTCACCCCTCCACTTT. Its translation is CASSRLGQGPAGGLGSPLHF.

There are a few counts of this clonotype. This sequence joins TRBV6-6 and TRBJ2-5, with 9 bases matching TRBD2. Germline trimming cut 2 bases from V and 11 bases from J; bases unmatched to any gene: 9. The V gene's germline CDR1 is MNHNY and CDR2 SVGAGI (reference sequence). This CDR3 spans 14 amino acids. For the CDR3, the DNA is TGTGCCAGCAGTTACCTAGCGGGGTACAATGAGCAGTACTTC. Translation: CASSYLAGYNEQYF.

This chain links TRBV7-2 with TRBJ1-1, with 9 bases that match TRBD1. This CDR3 comprises 15 residues. In germline, CDR1 is SGHTA, CDR2 FQGNSA. Losses at the gene ends were 4 bases for V and 5 bases for J; bases not matched to a gene: 8. Written as DNA, the CDR3 is TGTGCCAGCAGCTCCGGGACAGGGAGGCGGACTGAAGCTTTCTTT. It yields the protein CASSSGTGRRTEAFF.

The CDR3 loop is CASSYTIGSKPETQFF. As DNA, the CDR3 is TGTGCCAGCAGTTACACTATCGGTAGCAAGCCCGAGACCCAGTTCTTC. The chain couples TRBV7-4 to TRBJ2-3, with D hard to call. The J call is in doubt because the DNA end fits TRBJ2-1 better. Germline lookup yields CDR1 SGHVT and CDR2 SQSDAQ. This CDR3 is built from 16 residues.

The genes are TRBV12-3 or TRBV12-4 and TRBJ2-1; D is unresolved. Trimming cost V 5 bases and J 0 bases, with 17 bases left between them. This CDR3 has 17 residues. The CDR3 protein is CASSLIRALSSYNEQFF. The CDR3 nucleotides read TGTGCCAGCAGTCTAATCAGAGCTCTAAGCTCCTACAATGAGCAGTTCTTC.

This clonotype came up many times. This chain connects TRBV12-3 or TRBV12-4 to TRBJ1-2; TRBD1 matches at 7 bases. V was pared by 2 bases and J by 8 bases, with 8 bases of the junction left unmatched. The length of the CDR3 is 14 residues. CDR3 nucleotides: TGTGCCAGCAGTTTAAGGCCCGGGGACAGAGGCTACACCTTC. Translation gives CASSLRPGDRGYTF.

V is TRBV7-8 and J is TRBJ2-5; 11 bases match TRBD2. Germline CDR1 reads SGHVS; CDR2 reads FQNEAQ. The CDR3 totals 16 residues. The junction had 9 bases not matched to a gene; V was cut back by 5 bases and J by 4 bases. DNA of the CDR3: TGTGCCAGCAGCATACAGAGACTAGCGGGATTAGAGACCCAGTACTTC. As protein: CASSIQRLAGLETQYF.

This clonotype appeared a few times. The V gene is TRBV12-3 or TRBV12-4, the J gene TRBJ1-1, with D possibly matching TRBD1 (5 bases). The V end was cut by 0 bases, the J end by 1 base, with 6 bases between. The CDR3 has 14 amino acids. The CDR3 protein is CASSLAQGNTEAFF. The DNA of the CDR3 is TGTGCCAGCAGTTTAGCGCAGGGGAACACTGAAGCTTTCTTT.

This chain uses TRBV5-4 with TRBJ2-1; 8 bases map to TRBD1. With the DNA end fitting TRBJ2-5 better, the J assignment may be wrong. The CDR3 totals 15 residues. CDR1 is SGHNT, CDR2 YYREEE, per germline (reference sequence). CDR3 nucleotides: TGTGCCAGCAGCTTTGGCACAGGGGGTCTAGAGACCCAGTACTTC. It encodes CASSFGTGGLETQYF.

This clonotype was recorded a few times. A read error may be the cause here, since a much bigger clone is one base away. The V call is TRBV6-1, the J call TRBJ2-1; D unresolved. Per the germline V gene, CDR1 is MNHNS and CDR2 is SASEGT. The CDR3 length is 13 residues. The CDR3 DNA sequence: TGTGCCATCAGTTACGGCGGAGACAATGAGCAGTTCTTC. Protein sequence: CAISYGGDNEQFF.

This clonotype has a handful of counts. Mismatch with germline at one junction end may stem from a read error. The chain combines TRBV7-7 with TRBJ2-1, with TRBD1 identical over 8 bases. Germline CDR1 and CDR2: SSHAT and FNYEAQ (reference sequence). This CDR3 spans 13 amino acids. CDR3 protein: CASSLGQGYEQFF. The CDR3 region has the DNA TGTGCTAGCAGCTTAGGACAGGGCTACGAGCAGTTCTTC.